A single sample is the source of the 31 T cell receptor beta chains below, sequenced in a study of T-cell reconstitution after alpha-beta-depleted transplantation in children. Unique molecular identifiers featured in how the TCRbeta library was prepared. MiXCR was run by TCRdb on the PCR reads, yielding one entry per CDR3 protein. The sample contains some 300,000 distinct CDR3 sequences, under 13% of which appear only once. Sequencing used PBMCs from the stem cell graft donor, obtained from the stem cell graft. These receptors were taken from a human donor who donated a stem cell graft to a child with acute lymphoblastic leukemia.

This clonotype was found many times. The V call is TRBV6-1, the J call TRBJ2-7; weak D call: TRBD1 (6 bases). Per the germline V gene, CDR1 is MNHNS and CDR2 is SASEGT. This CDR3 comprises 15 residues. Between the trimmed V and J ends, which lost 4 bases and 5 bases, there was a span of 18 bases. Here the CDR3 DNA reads TGTGCCAGCAGTGTAGTGGTGGGACAAAGTGACGAGCAGTACTTC. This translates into CASSVVVGQSDEQYF.

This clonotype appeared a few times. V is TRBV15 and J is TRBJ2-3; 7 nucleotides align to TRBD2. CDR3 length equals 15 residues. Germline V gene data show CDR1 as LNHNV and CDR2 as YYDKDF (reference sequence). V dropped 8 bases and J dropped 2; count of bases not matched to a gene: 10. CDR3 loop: CATGDYRLYTDTQYF. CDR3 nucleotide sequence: TGTGCCACCGGGGACTACCGCTTATACACAGATACGCAGTATTTT. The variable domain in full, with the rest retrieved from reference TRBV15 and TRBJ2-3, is DAMVIQNPRYQVTQFGKPVTLSCSQTLNHNVMYWYQQKSSQAPKLLFHYYDKDFNNEADTPDNFQSRRPNTSFCFLDIRSPGLGDTAMYLCATGDYRLYTDTQYFGPGTRLTVL.

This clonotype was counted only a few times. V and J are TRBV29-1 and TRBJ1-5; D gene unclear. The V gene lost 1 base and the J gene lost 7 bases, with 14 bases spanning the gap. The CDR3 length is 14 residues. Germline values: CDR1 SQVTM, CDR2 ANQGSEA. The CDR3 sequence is CSVEVPRSGQPQHF. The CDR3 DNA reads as TGCAGCGTTGAAGTCCCAAGGTCTGGACAGCCCCAGCATTTT.

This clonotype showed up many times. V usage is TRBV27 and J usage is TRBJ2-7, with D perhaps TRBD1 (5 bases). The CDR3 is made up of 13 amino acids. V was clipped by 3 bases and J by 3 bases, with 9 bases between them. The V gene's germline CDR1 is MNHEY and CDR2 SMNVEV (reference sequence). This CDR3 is CASSFQGVYEQYF. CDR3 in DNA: TGTGCCAGCAGTTTCCAGGGTGTCTACGAGCAGTACTTC.

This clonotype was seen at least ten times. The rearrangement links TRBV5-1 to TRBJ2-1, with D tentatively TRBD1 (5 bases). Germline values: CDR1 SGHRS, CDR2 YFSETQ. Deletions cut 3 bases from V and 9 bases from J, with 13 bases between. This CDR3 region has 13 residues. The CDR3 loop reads CASSYDGATEQFF. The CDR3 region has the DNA TGCGCCAGCAGCTACGATGGGGCCACTGAGCAGTTCTTC.

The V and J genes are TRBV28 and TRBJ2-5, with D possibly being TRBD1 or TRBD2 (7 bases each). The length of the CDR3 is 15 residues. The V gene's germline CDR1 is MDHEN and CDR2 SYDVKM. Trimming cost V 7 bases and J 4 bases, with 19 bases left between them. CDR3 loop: CASIPQGGEVETQYF. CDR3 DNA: TGTGCCAGCATTCCCCAGGGGGGGGAGGTAGAGACCCAGTACTTC.

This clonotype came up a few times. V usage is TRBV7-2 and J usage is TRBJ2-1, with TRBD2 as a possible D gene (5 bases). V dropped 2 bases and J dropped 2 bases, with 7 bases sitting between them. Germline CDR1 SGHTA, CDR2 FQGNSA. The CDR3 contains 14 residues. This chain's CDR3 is CASSLRGPYNEQFF. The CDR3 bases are TGTGCCAGCAGCTTACGAGGGCCCTACAATGAGCAGTTCTTC.

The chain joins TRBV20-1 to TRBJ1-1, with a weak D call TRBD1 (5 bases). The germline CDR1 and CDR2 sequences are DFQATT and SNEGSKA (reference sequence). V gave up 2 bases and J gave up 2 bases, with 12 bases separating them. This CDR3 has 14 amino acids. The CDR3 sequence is CSARPGGDNTEAFF. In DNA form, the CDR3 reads TGCAGTGCTAGACCCGGGGGAGACAACACTGAAGCTTTCTTT.

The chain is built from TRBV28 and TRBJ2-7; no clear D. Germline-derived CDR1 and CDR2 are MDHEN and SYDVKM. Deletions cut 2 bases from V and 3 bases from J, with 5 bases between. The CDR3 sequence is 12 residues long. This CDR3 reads CASSLTLYEQYF. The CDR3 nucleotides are TGTGCCAGCAGTTTAACCCTCTACGAGCAGTACTTC.

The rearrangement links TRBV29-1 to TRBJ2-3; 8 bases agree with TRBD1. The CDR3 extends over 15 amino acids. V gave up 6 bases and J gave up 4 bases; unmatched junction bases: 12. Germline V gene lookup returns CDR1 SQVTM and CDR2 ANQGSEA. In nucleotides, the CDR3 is TGCAGCGTCGATCCCGGACAGGGCTGGCCAGATACGCAGTATTTT. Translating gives CSVDPGQGWPDTQYF.

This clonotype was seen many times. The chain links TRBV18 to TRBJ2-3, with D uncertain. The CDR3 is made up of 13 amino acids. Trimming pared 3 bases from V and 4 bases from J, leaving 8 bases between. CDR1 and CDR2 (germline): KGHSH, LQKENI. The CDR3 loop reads CASSPSGADTQYF. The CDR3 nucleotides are TGTGCCAGCTCACCTTCTGGCGCAGATACGCAGTATTTT.

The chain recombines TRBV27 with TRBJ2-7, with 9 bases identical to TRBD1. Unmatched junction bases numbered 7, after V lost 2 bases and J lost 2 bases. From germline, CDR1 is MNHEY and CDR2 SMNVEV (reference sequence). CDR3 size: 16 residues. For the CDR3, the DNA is TGTGCCAGCAGTTTACTGGACAGGGGCATCACCTACGAGCAGTACTTC. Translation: CASSLLDRGITYEQYF.

In nucleotides, the CDR3 is TGCAGTGCTACCAGGACTACCAGCTACGGTGAGCAGTTCTTC. This translates into CSATRTTSYGEQFF. The rearrangement joins TRBV20-1 to TRBJ2-1; possible D gene TRBD2, 6 bases. Trimming removed 4 bases at V and 9 bases at J, with 19 bases between. CDR1 and CDR2 from the germline V gene are DFQATT and SNEGSKA (reference sequence). The CDR3 has 14 residues.

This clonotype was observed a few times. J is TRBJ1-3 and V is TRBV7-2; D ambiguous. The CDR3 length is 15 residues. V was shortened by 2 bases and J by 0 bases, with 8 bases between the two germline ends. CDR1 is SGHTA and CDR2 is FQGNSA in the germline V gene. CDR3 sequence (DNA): TGTGCCAGCAGCTTAATTGTACTCTCTGGAAACACCATATATTTT. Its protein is CASSLIVLSGNTIYF. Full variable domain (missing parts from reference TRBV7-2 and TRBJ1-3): GAGVSQSPSNKVTEKGKDVELRCDPISGHTALYWYRQSLGQGLEFLIYFQGNSAPDKSGLPSDRFSAERTGGSVSTLTIQRTQQEDSAVYLCASSLIVLSGNTIYFGEGSWLTVV.

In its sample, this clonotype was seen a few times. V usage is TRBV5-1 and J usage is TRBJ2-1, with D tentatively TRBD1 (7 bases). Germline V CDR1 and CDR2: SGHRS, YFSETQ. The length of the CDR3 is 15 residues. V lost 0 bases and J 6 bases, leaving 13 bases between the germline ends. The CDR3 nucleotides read TGCGCCAGCAGCTTGGAACCAGGGGGGTTCAATGAGCAGTTCTTC. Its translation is CASSLEPGGFNEQFF.

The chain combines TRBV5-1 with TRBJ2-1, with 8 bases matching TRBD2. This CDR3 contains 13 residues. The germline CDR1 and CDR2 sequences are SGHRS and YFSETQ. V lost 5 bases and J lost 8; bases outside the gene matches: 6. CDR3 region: CASSREGRDEQFF. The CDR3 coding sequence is TGCGCCAGCAGTCGGGAGGGCCGGGATGAGCAGTTCTTC.

The CDR3 here is CASSLEWGDAATNEKLFF. The CDR3, as DNA: TGTGCCAGCAGCTTGGAGTGGGGAGACGCTGCAACTAATGAAAAACTGTTTTTT. The V call is TRBV5-5, the J call TRBJ1-4; no clear D. This CDR3 has 18 amino acids. Trimming cost V 0 bases and J 0 bases, with 15 bases left between them. CDR1 is SGHKS, CDR2 YYEKEE, per germline (reference sequence).

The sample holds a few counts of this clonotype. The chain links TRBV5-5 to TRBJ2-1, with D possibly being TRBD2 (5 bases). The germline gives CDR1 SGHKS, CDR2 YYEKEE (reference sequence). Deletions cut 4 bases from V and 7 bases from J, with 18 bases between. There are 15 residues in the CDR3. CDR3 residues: CASSPDVFTGNEQFF. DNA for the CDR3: TGTGCCAGCAGCCCGGACGTTTTCACGGGGAATGAGCAGTTCTTC.

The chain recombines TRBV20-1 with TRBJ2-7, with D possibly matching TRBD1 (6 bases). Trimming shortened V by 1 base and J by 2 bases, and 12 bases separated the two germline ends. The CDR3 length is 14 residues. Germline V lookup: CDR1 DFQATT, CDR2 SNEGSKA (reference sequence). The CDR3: CSARANRVPYEQYF. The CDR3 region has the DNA TGCAGTGCTAGAGCAAACAGGGTTCCCTACGAGCAGTACTTC.

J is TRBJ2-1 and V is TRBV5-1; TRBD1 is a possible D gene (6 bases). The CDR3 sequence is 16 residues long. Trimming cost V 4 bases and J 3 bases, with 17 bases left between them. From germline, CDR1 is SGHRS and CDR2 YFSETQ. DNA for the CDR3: TGCGCCAGCAGCGCCCAACAGGGAATCCACTACAATGAGCAGTTCTTC. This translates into CASSAQQGIHYNEQFF.

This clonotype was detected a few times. CDR3 bases: TGTGCCAGCAGTGTCCAGGGAGGCGGGCAGTACTTC. This sequence encodes CASSVQGGGQYF. The rearrangement links TRBV2 to TRBJ2-7; possibly TRBD2 for D (6 bases). The CDR3 is 12 residues long. With 4 bases removed from V and 9 bases from J, the gap between germline ends came to 13 bases. Per germline, CDR1 SNHLY and CDR2 FYNNEI.

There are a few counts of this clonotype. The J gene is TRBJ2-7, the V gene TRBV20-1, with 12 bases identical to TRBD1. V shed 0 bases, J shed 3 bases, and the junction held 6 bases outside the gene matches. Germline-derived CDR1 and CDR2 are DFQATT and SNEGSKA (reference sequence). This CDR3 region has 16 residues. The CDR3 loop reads CSARESGDRGLYEQYF. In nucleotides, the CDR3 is TGCAGTGCTAGAGAATCGGGGGACAGGGGGCTCTACGAGCAGTACTTC.

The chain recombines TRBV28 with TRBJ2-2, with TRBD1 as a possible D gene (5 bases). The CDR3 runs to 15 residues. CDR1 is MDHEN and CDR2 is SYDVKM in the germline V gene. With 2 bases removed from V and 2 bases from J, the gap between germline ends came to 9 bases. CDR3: CASSLRGPNTGELFF. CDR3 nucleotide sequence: TGTGCCAGCAGTTTAAGGGGCCCCAACACCGGGGAGCTGTTTTTT.

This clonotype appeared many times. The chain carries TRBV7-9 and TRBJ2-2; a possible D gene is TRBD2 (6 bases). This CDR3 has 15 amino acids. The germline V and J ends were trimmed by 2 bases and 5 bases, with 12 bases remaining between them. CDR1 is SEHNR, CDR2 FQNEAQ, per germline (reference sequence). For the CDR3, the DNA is TGTGCCAGCAGCTTACCGAATAGCGGAACCGGGGAGCTGTTTTTT. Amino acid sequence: CASSLPNSGTGELFF.

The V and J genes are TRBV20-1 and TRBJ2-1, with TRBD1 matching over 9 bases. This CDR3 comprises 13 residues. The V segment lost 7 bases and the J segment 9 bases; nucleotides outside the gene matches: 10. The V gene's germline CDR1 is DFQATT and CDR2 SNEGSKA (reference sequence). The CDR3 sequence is CSGEQGANGEQFF. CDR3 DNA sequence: TGCAGTGGGGAACAGGGGGCGAATGGTGAGCAGTTCTTC.

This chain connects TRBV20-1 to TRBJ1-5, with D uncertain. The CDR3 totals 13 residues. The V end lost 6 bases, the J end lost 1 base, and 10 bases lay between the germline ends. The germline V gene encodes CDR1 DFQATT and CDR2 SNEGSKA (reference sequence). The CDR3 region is CSAKGSSNQPQHF. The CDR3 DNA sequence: TGCAGTGCGAAAGGATCGAGCAATCAGCCCCAGCATTTT.

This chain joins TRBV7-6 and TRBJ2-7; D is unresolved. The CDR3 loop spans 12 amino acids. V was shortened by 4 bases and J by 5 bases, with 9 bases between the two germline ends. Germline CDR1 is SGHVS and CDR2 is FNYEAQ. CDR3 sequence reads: CASSSPYNEQYF. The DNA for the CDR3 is TGTGCCAGCAGCTCCCCGTACAACGAGCAGTACTTC.

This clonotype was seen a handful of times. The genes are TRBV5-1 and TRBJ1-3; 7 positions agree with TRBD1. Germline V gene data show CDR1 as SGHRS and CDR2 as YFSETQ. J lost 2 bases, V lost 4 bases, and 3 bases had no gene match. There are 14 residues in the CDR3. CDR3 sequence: CASSPDRAGNTIYF. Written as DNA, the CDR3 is TGCGCCAGCAGCCCTGACAGGGCTGGAAACACCATATATTTT. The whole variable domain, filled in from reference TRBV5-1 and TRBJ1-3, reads KAGVTQTPRYLIKTRGQQVTLSCSPISGHRSVSWYQQTPGQGLQFLFEYFSETQRNKGNFPGRFSGRQFSNSRSEMNVSTLELGDSALYLCASSPDRAGNTIYFGEGSWLTVV.

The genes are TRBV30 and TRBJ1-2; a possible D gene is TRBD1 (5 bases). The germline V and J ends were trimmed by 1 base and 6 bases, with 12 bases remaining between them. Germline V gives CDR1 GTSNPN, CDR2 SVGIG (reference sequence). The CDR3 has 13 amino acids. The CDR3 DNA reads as TGTGCCTGGAGTGCAGCCGGGACCGATGGCTACACCTTC. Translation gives CAWSAAGTDGYTF.

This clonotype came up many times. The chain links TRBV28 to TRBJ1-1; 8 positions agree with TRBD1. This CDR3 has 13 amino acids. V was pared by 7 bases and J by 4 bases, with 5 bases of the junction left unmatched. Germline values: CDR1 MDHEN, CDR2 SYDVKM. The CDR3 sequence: CASNLDRGTEAFF. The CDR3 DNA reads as TGTGCCAGCAACTTAGACAGGGGCACTGAAGCTTTCTTT.

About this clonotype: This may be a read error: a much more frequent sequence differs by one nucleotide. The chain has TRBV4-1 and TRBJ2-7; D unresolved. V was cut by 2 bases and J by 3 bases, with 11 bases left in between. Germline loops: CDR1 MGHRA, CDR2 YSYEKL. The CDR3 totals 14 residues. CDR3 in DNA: TGCGCCAGCAGCCAACATGGGCTGGGCTACGAGCAGTACTTC. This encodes CASSQHGLGYEQYF.